This T cell receptor beta chain was recorded in a study of human T cells and chemical hapten exposure. Study information: Each patient's scalp received weekly diphenylcyclopropenone throughout the approximately 23-week study.

TCRdb re-called the RACE reads through MiXCR, storing one row per CDR3 protein. This table has around 380,000 distinct CDR3 sequences, approximately 4.4% appearing once. The time point denotes: patch test 1, 2 weeks after DPC sensitization. Specified treatment: therapeutic diphenylcyclopropenone sensitization with weekly scalp DPC. This clonotype was seen ten or more times. The CDR3 is made up of 15 amino acids. The V end lost 4 bases, the J end lost 2 bases, and 15 bases lay between the germline ends. This material consisted of whole blood, taken in connection with sensitization to the hapten diphenylcyclopropenone (DPC). The TCR originated in a woman between 45 and 60 years old with alopecia areata. Some clones in this sample may be carry-over from other donors' samples. The chain combines TRBV12-3 or TRBV12-4 with TRBJ2-7; D tentatively reads TRBD1 or TRBD2 (5 bases each). The CDR3 region has the DNA TGTGCCAGCAGTTCCCCCGGGACGGCTACCTACGAGCAGTACTTC. Translating it yields CASSSPGTATYEQYF.